This T cell receptor beta chain was sequenced for a study of T and B cells in COVID-19 patients. Turning to the study itself: The recovered patients had mostly mild to moderate COVID-19 with outpatient management.

From blood, 250-500 ng of genomic DNA served as TRB template. BIOMED2 TRB-A/B primer pools were used in multiplex TRB PCR. TCRdb re-called the multiplex PCR reads through MiXCR, storing one row per CDR3 protein. This sample carries thousands of distinct CDR3 sequences, 27% of them seen once, and the ten largest clones take 11% to 15%. CDR3 length equals 16 residues. Germline V gene data show CDR1 as PRHDT and CDR2 as FYEKMQ (reference sequence). Trimming removed 4 bases from V and 5 bases from J; junction bases left unmatched: 10. In its sample, this clonotype ranks as medium-sized. The TCR originated in a human donor with active COVID-19. The source material was blood. The chain couples TRBV13 to TRBJ2-7; 11 nucleotides line up with TRBD2. The CDR3 nucleotides are TGTGCCAGCAGCTCCGGCCGACTAGCGGGAACCCACGAGCAGTACTTC. Amino acid sequence: CASSSGRLAGTHEQYF. Using reference TRBV13 and TRBJ2-7 for the parts outside the CDR3, the full variable domain is AAGVIQSPRHLIKEKRETATLKCYPIPRHDTVYWYQQGPGQDPQFLISFYEKMQSDKGSIPDRFSAQQFSDYHSELNMSSLELGDSALYFCASSSGRLAGTHEQYFGPGTRLTVT.